The next 6 T cell receptor beta chains were all read from a single sample in a study of cytomegalovirus exposure and HLA in healthy donors. TCRdb's table, derived via immunoSEQ multiplex PCR, lists solely in-frame clones and lacks some. The data contain some 120,000 clones, roughly 84% of them seen just once; the ten biggest clones take up roughly 2%. Source material: PBMCs. These receptors all stem from a woman under 40 in good health and CMV-seronegative.

This chain uses TRBV30 with TRBJ2-7, with D tentatively TRBD2 (6 bases). The ends were cut back, 7 bases at V and 0 bases at J, with 22 bases in the middle. CDR1 is GTSNPN and CDR2 is SVGIG in the germline V gene (reference sequence). The CDR3 covers 16 residues. The CDR3 sequence is CAYTAWRGPPSYEQYF. In nucleotides, the CDR3 is TGTGCCTATACGGCGTGGCGGGGTCCTCCCTCCTACGAGCAGTACTTC.

The chain has TRBV7-2 and TRBJ2-3, with a weak D call TRBD2 (7 bases). V lost 3 bases, J lost 2 bases, and 18 bases lay in between. Germline values: CDR1 SGHTA, CDR2 FQGNSA. The CDR3 covers 17 residues. The CDR3 loop reads CASSLGGGAAPTDTQYF. CDR3 DNA: TGTGCCAGCAGCTTGGGTGGGGGGGCCGCCCCCACAGATACGCAGTATTTT.

This clone was counted a single time. The CDR3 DNA sequence: TGTGCCAGCAGTTTCTGGGAGGAGGGGCCGGAGACCCAGTACTTC. Encoded protein: CASSFWEEGPETQYF. The chain has TRBV28 and TRBJ2-5; possible D gene TRBD2, 6 bases. V was shortened by 3 bases and J by 5 bases, with 16 bases between the two germline ends. Per germline, CDR1 MDHEN and CDR2 SYDVKM. The CDR3 loop spans 15 amino acids.

V is TRBV11-3 and J is TRBJ1-5; a weak D match, TRBD1 (5 bases). Germline values: CDR1 SGHNT, CDR2 YENEEA. This CDR3 comprises 17 residues. The ends were cut back, 5 bases at V and 6 bases at J, with 23 bases in the middle. CDR3 sequence reads: CASSRPGTRDFFQPQHF. DNA for the CDR3: TGTGCCAGCAGCCGCCCGGGGACCCGGGACTTTTTTCAGCCCCAGCATTTT.

The gene calls are TRBV30 and TRBJ2-7, with 9 bases identical to TRBD2. The ends lost 0 bases at V and 5 bases at J; junction bases unmatched: 11. CDR1 and CDR2 (germline): GTSNPN, SVGIG (reference sequence). The CDR3 is made up of 16 amino acids. The CDR3 DNA follows: TGTGCCTGGAGTGTCCCGTGGCGGGGGGGCCCCCACGAGCAGTACTTC. Its protein is CAWSVPWRGGPHEQYF.

Only one count was recorded for this clone. The rearrangement uses TRBV6-5 and TRBJ1-3; D ambiguous. Germline assignment: CDR1 MNHEY and CDR2 SVGAGI. V was cut by 0 bases and J by 0 bases, with 9 bases left in between. This CDR3 spans 16 amino acids. In DNA form, the CDR3 reads TGTGCCAGCAGTTACTCTAAAGCGTTCTCTGGAAACACCATATATTTT. Protein sequence: CASSYSKAFSGNTIYF.